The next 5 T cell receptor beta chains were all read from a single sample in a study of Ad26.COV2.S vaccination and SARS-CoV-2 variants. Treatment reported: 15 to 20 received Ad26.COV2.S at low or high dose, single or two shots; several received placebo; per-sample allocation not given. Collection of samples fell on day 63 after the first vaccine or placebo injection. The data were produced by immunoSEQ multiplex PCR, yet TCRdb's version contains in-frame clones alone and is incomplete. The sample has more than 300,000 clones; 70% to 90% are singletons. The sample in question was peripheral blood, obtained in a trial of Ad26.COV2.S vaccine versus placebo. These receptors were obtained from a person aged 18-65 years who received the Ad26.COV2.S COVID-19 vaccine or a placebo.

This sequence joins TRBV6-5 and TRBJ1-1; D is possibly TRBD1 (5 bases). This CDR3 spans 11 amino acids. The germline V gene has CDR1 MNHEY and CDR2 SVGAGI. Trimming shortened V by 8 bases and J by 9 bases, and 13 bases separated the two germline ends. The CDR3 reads CASWGGLKAFF. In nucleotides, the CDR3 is TGTGCCAGCTGGGGGGGGTTGAAAGCTTTCTTT.

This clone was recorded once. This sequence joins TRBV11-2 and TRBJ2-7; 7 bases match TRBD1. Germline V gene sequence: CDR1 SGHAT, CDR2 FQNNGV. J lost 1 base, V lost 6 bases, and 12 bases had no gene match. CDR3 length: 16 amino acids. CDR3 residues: CASRMGRGQRSYEQYF. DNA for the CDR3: TGTGCCAGCAGGATGGGAAGGGGGCAGAGGTCCTACGAGCAGTACTTC. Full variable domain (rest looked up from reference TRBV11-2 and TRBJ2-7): EAGVAQSPRYKIIEKRQSVAFWCNPISGHATLYWYQQILGQGPKLLIQFQNNGVVDDSQLPKDRFSAERLKGVDSTLKIQPAKLEDSAVYLCASRMGRGQRSYEQYFGPGTRLTVT.

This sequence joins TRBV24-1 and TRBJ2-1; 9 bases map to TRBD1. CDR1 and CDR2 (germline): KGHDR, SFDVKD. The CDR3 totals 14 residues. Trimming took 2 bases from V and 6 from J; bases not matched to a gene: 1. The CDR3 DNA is TGTGCCACCAGTGATTGGGACAGGGTCAATGAGCAGTTCTTC. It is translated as CATSDWDRVNEQFF.

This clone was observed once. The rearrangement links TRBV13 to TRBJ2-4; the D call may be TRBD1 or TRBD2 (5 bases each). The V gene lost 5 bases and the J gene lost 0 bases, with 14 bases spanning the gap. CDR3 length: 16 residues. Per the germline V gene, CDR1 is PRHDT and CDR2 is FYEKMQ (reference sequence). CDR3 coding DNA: TGTGCCAGCAGCCCCCCGGGGCGGATAGCCAAAAACATTCAGTACTTC. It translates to CASSPPGRIAKNIQYF.

CDR3 nucleotides: TGTGCCAGCTCACCCCCCCAGGGGGGCTCTGGAAACACCATATATTTT. Translating it yields CASSPPQGGSGNTIYF. The chain employs TRBV18 and TRBJ1-3, with 7 bases matching TRBD1. V was clipped by 3 bases and J by 0 bases; unmatched bases: 5. The CDR3 is 16 residues long. Germline V CDR1 and CDR2: KGHSH, LQKENI.